This T cell receptor beta chain was sequenced for a study of blood T cell repertoires in COVID-19. Turning to the study itself: Some COVID-19 samples were acute and others convalescent; all came from the United States, Italy and Spain. T cells, B-cell-depleted T cells, or PBMCs supplied cDNA or gDNA.

Authors' processing steps: Nucleated cell number was recorded as an estimate derived from reference gene primer amplification. Assay: immunoSEQ multiplex PCR; the TCRdb copy retains only in-frame clones and omits some. D and trimming come from the DNA, and the V and J calls and clone size come from that table. The data hold just under 20,000 clones, with more than 80% observed a single time. The CDR3 contains 14 residues. The germline V gene encodes CDR1 MNHEY and CDR2 SMNVEV (reference sequence). V was clipped by 5 bases and J by 1 base; unmatched bases: 4. Source material: peripheral blood. The V call is TRBV27, the J call TRBJ2-7; TRBD1 matches at 8 bases. This clonotype was sampled from a woman aged 50 to 60 with active COVID-19. DNA for the CDR3: TGTGCCAGCAGTCGGACAGGGTATTCCTACGAGCAGTACTTC. This gives the protein CASSRTGYSYEQYF.